Following are 8 T cell receptor beta chains from one sample sequenced in a study of blood T cell repertoires in COVID-19. Assay: immunoSEQ multiplex PCR; the TCRdb copy retains only in-frame clones and omits some. The table has 150,000 to 200,000 clones, around 72% seen once. The sequencing sample was made of peripheral blood. The receptors stem from a woman aged 80 or over with acute or convalescent COVID-19.

The chain links TRBV3-1 (or the pseudogene TRBV3-2) to TRBJ1-1, with 7 bases fitting TRBD1. The CDR3 is 13 amino acids. In germline, CDR1 is LGHDT, CDR2 YNNKEL (reference sequence). V shed 4 bases and J 3 bases; nucleotides not matched to a gene: 2. CDR3 loop: CASSRQGYTEAFF. CDR3 DNA sequence: TGTGCCAGCAGCCGACAGGGCTACACTGAAGCTTTCTTT.

The chain employs TRBV30 and TRBJ2-3, with 10 nucleotides matching TRBD2. The ends lost 0 bases at V and 4 bases at J; junction bases unmatched: 4. Per germline, CDR1 GTSNPN and CDR2 SVGIG (reference sequence). The CDR3 loop spans 15 amino acids. The CDR3 protein is CAWSVLAGRPDTQYF. The CDR3 DNA sequence: TGTGCCTGGAGTGTACTAGCGGGAAGACCAGATACGCAGTATTTT.

The chain joins TRBV19 to TRBJ2-2, with D perhaps TRBD1 (5 bases). The V end lost 0 bases, the J end lost 6 bases, and 8 bases lay between the germline ends. Germline V lookup: CDR1 LNHDA, CDR2 SQIVND (reference sequence). This CDR3 spans 14 amino acids. CDR3 loop: CASSIDPGPGELFF. CDR3 bases: TGTGCCAGTAGTATAGATCCAGGGCCCGGGGAGCTGTTTTTT. Supplemented by reference TRBV19 and TRBJ2-2, the full variable domain reads DGGITQSPKYLFRKEGQNVTLSCEQNLNHDAMYWYRQDPGQGLRLIYYSQIVNDFQKGDIAEGYSVSREKKESFPLTVTSAQKNPTAFYLCASSIDPGPGELFFGEGSRLTVL.

The chain joins TRBV5-1 to TRBJ1-6; no definite D call. From germline, CDR1 is SGHRS and CDR2 YFSETQ. V lost 0 bases, J lost 9 bases, and 13 bases lay in between. There are 15 residues in the CDR3. CDR3 in amino acids: CASSLAWAALSPLHF. Here the CDR3 DNA reads TGCGCCAGCAGCTTGGCCTGGGCAGCCCTTTCACCCCTCCACTTT.

The chain joins TRBV4-1 to TRBJ1-1; weak D call: TRBD1 (6 bases). With 0 bases removed from V and 4 bases from J, the gap between germline ends came to 9 bases. The CDR3 is 14 amino acids. Germline V gives CDR1 MGHRA, CDR2 YSYEKL. CDR3 in amino acids: CASSQDRGFTEAFF. Written as DNA, the CDR3 is TGCGCCAGCAGCCAAGATAGGGGGTTCACTGAAGCTTTCTTT.

This chain links TRBV19 with TRBJ1-2; perhaps TRBD1 as D (5 bases). The germline CDR1 and CDR2 sequences are LNHDA and SQIVND (reference sequence). V lost 5 bases and J 2 bases, leaving 12 bases between the germline ends. This CDR3 spans 14 amino acids. This CDR3 reads CASSPWDSNYGYTF. The CDR3 DNA sequence: TGTGCCAGTAGTCCCTGGGACTCGAACTATGGCTACACCTTC.

This chain connects TRBV7-2 to TRBJ2-2, with D possibly TRBD2 on 6 matching bases. Germline CDR1 and CDR2: SGHTA and FQGNSA. There are 15 residues in the CDR3. V was clipped by 5 bases and J by 7 bases, with 17 bases between them. The CDR3 spells CASSRLSGAGGELFF. The CDR3 bases are TGTGCCAGCAGCCGTCTGTCGGGAGCGGGCGGGGAGCTGTTTTTT.

V is TRBV7-2 and J is TRBJ2-4; 8 bases are a match to TRBD2. The CDR3 spans 14 residues. With V trimmed by 4 bases and J by 7 bases, 6 bases remained unmatched. Germline V CDR1 and CDR2: SGHTA, FQGNSA. CDR3 in amino acids: CASSSGTGGNIQYF. The CDR3 bases are TGTGCCAGCAGCTCCGGGACGGGGGGGAACATTCAGTACTTC.